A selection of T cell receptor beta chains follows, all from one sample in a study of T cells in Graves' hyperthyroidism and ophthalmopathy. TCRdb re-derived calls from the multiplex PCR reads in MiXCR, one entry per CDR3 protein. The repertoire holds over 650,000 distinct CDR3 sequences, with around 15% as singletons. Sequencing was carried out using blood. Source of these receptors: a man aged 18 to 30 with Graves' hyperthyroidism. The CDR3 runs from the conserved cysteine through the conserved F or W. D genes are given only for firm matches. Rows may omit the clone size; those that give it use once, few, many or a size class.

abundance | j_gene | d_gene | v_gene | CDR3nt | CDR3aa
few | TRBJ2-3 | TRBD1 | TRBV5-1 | TGCGCCAGCAGCTTCCGACAGGGGGCAACAGATACGCAGTATTTT | CASSFRQGATDTQYF
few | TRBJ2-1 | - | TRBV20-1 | TGCAGTGTTAGTCAGAAATACAATGAGCAGTTCTTC | CSVSQKYNEQFF
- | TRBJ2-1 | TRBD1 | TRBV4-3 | TGCGCCAGCAGCCAGGAACTGACAGGGGGTTCAGTCGATGAGCAGTTCTTC | CASSQELTGGSVDEQFF
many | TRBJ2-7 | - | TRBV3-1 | TGTGCCAGCATGGACAGGACTAGTGGTTACGAGCAGTACTTC | CASMDRTSGYEQYF
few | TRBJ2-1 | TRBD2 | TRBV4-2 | TGTGCCAGCAGCCACCTAGGACTAGCGGATAGCTCCTACAATGAGCAGTTCTTC | CASSHLGLADSSYNEQFF
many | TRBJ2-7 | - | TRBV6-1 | TGTGCCAGCAGTGAAGAGGGGTTTTACTACGAGCAGTACTTC | CASSEEGFYYEQYF
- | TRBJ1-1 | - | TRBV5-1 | TGCGCCAGCAGCTTGGGAGAGGGGGTGAACACTGAAGCTTTCTTT | CASSLGEGVNTEAFF
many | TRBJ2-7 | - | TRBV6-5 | TGTGCCAGCAGTTACTCAATGGCAGGGCGTAGCTCCTACGAGCAGTACTTC | CASSYSMAGRSSYEQYF
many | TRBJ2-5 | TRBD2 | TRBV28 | TGTGCCAGCAGTCTGACTAGCGGGTCTTACACGGGAGAGACCCAGTACTTC | CASSLTSGSYTGETQYF
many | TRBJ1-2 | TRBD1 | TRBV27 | TGTGCCAGCAGTCCTCCTTGGACAGGGGGCGCGATAGGCTACACCTTC | CASSPPWTGGAIGYTF
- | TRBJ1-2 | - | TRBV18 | TGTGCCAGCTCACCATACCGGGACCTATCTTATGGCTACACCTTC | CASSPYRDLSYGYTF
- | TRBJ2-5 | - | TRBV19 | TGTGCCAGTAGTATAGGTCCTTCCCCAAAGACCCAGTACTTC | CASSIGPSPKTQYF
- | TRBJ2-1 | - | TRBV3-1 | TGTGCCAGCAGCCCCGACCCTCGGAGGAGCTCCTACAATGAGCAGTTCTTC | CASSPDPRRSSYNEQFF
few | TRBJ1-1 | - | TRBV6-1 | TGTGCCAGCAGTCGGACGGGATTCAGCCCTATGAACACTGAAGCTTTCTTT | CASSRTGFSPMNTEAFF
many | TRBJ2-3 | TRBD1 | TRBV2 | TGTGCCAGCAGCCGGGACAGGGGGGCAGATACGCAGTATTTT | CASSRDRGADTQYF
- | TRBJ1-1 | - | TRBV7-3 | TGTGCCAGCACCCTCGGACCGGCGAACACTGAAGCTTTCTTT | CASTLGPANTEAFF
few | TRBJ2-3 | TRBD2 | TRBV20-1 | TGCAGTGCTAGAGATCCAGCGGGAGTTTTAGATACGCAGTATTTT | CSARDPAGVLDTQYF
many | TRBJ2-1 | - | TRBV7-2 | TGTGCCAGCAGCTTAAGGGCGAGCTCCTACAATGAGCAGTTCTTC | CASSLRASSYNEQFF
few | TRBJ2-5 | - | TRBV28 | TGTGCCAGCGGGGGGGGCCGGGAGACCCAGTACTTC | CASGGGRETQYF
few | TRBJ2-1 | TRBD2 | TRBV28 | TGTGCCAGCAGTTTTCCTAGCGGGCCCATTCGAGGGGAGATTGAGCAGTTCTTC | CASSFPSGPIRGEIEQFF
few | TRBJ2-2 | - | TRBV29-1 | TGCAGCGTTGGTTCAGGGGTCACCGGGGAGCTGTTTTTT | CSVGSGVTGELFF
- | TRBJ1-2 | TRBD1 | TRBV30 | TGTGCCTGGAAACGGGGGGACAGGGGCTACACCTTC | CAWKRGDRGYTF
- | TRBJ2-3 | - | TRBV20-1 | TGCAGTGCTGAATCGGATCGGGCAGATACGCAGTATTTT | CSAESDRADTQYF
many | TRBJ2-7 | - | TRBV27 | TGTGCCAGCAGTACTTGGGACACGTACTCCTACGAGCAGTACTTC | CASSTWDTYSYEQYF
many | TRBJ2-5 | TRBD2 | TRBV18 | TGTGCCAGCTCACGAACTAGCGGGGCCCAAGAGACCCAGTACTTC | CASSRTSGAQETQYF
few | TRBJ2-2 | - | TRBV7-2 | TGTGCCAGCAGCTTAGGGGTTCAGCCCAAGGAGGAGCTGTTTTTT | CASSLGVQPKEELFF
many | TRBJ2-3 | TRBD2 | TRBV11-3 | TGTGCCAGCAGCCCGGGGGGGCTAGCGGGGGATACGCAGTATTTT | CASSPGGLAGDTQYF
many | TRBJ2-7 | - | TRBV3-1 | TGTGCCAGCAGCCAGGAAGGGGGTTACGAGCAGTACTTC | CASSQEGGYEQYF
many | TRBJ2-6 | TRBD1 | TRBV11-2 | TGTGCCAGCAGCTCCGGGACAGGGACTGCTGGGGCCAACGTCCTGACTTTC | CASSSGTGTAGANVLTF
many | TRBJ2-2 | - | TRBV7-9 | TGTGCCAGCAGCTTAAAACGGTCGGAAGGGAACACCGGGGAGCTGTTTTTT | CASSLKRSEGNTGELFF
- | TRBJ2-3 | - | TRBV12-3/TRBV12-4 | TGTGCCAGCAGTTTACAGGGGCCAGATACGCAGTATTTT | CASSLQGPDTQYF
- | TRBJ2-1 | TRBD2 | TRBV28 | TGTGCCATCTCCCCGGGACTAGAAAGGTTCAATGAGCAGTTCTTC | CAISPGLERFNEQFF
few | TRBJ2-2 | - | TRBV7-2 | TGTGCCAGCAGCTTAGTAACGGACGCCTGGGGGGAGCTGTTTTTT | CASSLVTDAWGELFF
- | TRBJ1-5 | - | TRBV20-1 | TGCAGTGCTAGCCCCCCAGGTAGCAATCAGCCCCAGCATTTT | CSASPPGSNQPQHF
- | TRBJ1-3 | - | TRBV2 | TGTGCCAGCGGTATTACGGTTGCAGCGGGCTACACCATATATTTT | CASGITVAAGYTIYF
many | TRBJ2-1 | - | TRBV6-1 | TGTGCCAGCAGTGAGCGAGGGACGGAGAGCTCCTACAATGAGCAGTTCTTC | CASSERGTESSYNEQFF
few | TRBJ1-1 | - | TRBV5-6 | TGTGCCAGCAGCTTGTTTTCAGGCATGAACACTGAAGCTTTCTTT | CASSLFSGMNTEAFF
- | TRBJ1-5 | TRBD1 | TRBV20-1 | TGCAGTGCTAGAGGGCCCCCTGGCAGGGGGAACAATCAGCCCCAGCATTTT | CSARGPPGRGNNQPQHF
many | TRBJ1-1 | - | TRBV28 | TGTGCCAGCAGTAACCGGGCTCCGAACACTGAAGCTTTCTTT | CASSNRAPNTEAFF
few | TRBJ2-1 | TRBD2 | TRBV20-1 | TGCAGTGCCCATGGGGGAGGACTAGCGGGCTCTTCCTCCTACAATGAGCAGTTCTTC | CSAHGGGLAGSSSYNEQFF
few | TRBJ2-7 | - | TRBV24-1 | TGTGCCACCAGTGATTTGCTCCGCCGGCAGTACTTC | CATSDLLRRQYF
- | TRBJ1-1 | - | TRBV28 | TGTGCCAGCAGAAAGACAGTCAACGCTGAAGCTTTCTTT | CASRKTVNAEAFF
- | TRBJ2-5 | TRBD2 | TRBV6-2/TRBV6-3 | TGTGCCAGCGGTTACAGACTAGCGGCGCAAGAGACCCAGTACTTC | CASGYRLAAQETQYF
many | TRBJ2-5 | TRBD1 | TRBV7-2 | TGTGCCAGCAGCTATGACAGGGGGCTTGAAGAGACCCAGTACTTC | CASSYDRGLEETQYF
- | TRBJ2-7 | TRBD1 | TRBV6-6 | TGTGCCAGCAGTTACCCTACAGGGGCCTTCTCCTACGAGCAGTACTTC | CASSYPTGAFSYEQYF
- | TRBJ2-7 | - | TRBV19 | TGTGCCAGTAGTATAGGGCAGGGCCTCACCTACGAGCAGTACTTC | CASSIGQGLTYEQYF
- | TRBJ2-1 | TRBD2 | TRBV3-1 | TGTGCCAGCAGCCTTAGCGGGAGAGGCTACAATGAGCAGTTCTTC | CASSLSGRGYNEQFF
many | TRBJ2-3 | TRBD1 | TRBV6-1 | TGTGCCAGCAGTGATGATTCGACAGGGTGGGGCACAGATACGCAGTATTTT | CASSDDSTGWGTDTQYF